Below, 16 T cell receptor beta chains from the same sample are listed, as sequenced in a study of T cell responses to AZD1222 COVID-19 vaccine. Sequenced by immunoSEQ multiplex PCR; TCRdb stores in-frame clones only, minus some. The sample records about 89,000 clones, 75% to 95% being singletons. Sequenced material: peripheral blood, taken 28 days after the second AZD1222 dose. The receptors were gathered from an adult who received the AZD1222 COVID-19 vaccine.

As DNA, the CDR3 is TGTGCTCCGGGGAGCGGGGGACCCACCGGGGAGCTGTTTTTT. It yields the protein CAPGSGGPTGELFF. The chain is built from TRBV7-9 and TRBJ2-2; 8 nucleotides line up with TRBD2. Germline V lookup: CDR1 SEHNR, CDR2 FQNEAQ (reference sequence). The CDR3 has 14 amino acids.

This clone was seen a handful of times. The chain combines TRBV11-2 with TRBJ1-5; D may be TRBD1 (5 bases). The germline V gene has CDR1 SGHAT and CDR2 FQNNGV. Deletions cut 0 bases from V and 0 bases from J, with 12 bases between. CDR3 length: 17 amino acids. CDR3 sequence reads: CASSLDLGTNSNQPQHF. DNA for the CDR3: TGTGCCAGCAGCTTAGATCTAGGGACTAATAGCAATCAGCCCCAGCATTTT. Based on the CDR3 plus reference TRBV11-2 and TRBJ1-5, the full variable domain is EAGVAQSPRYKIIEKRQSVAFWCNPISGHATLYWYQQILGQGPKLLIQFQNNGVVDDSQLPKDRFSAERLKGVDSTLKIQPAKLEDSAVYLCASSLDLGTNSNQPQHFGDGTRLSIL.

The chain uses TRBV10-3 and TRBJ1-4; D perhaps matches TRBD1 (5 bases). The CDR3 is 14 amino acids. Trimming removed 4 bases from V and 5 bases from J, with 11 bases in between. Germline V gene sequence: CDR1 ENHRY, CDR2 SYGVKD. Written as DNA, the CDR3 is TGTGCCATCAGTGTGGACGGGACGAATGAAAAACTGTTTTTT. Amino acid sequence: CAISVDGTNEKLFF.

This clone showed up just a few times. The chain links TRBV19 to TRBJ2-7; D perhaps matches TRBD1 (5 bases). The CDR3 length is 12 residues. Germline V gene sequence: CDR1 LNHDA, CDR2 SQIVND (reference sequence). The germline V and J ends were trimmed by 10 bases and 1 base, with 11 bases remaining between them. In nucleotides, the CDR3 is TGTGCCACCCAGGGTCTTTCCTACGAGCAGTACTTC. Translated, it gives CATQGLSYEQYF. The full variable domain, its missing parts supplied by reference TRBV19 and TRBJ2-7, is DGGITQSPKYLFRKEGQNVTLSCEQNLNHDAMYWYRQDPGQGLRLIYYSQIVNDFQKGDIAEGYSVSREKKESFPLTVTSAQKNPTAFYLCATQGLSYEQYFGPGTRLTVT.

The chain recombines TRBV24-1 with TRBJ1-1; a weak D match, TRBD1 (5 bases). The germline V and J ends were trimmed by 8 bases and 7 bases, with 19 bases remaining between them. Germline loops: CDR1 KGHDR, CDR2 SFDVKD. This CDR3 has 14 amino acids. The CDR3 loop reads CATTRAGREGEAFF. For the CDR3, the DNA is TGTGCCACCACTAGAGCCGGCAGGGAGGGTGAAGCTTTCTTT.

The chain links TRBV6-5 to TRBJ1-1; weak D call: TRBD1 (6 bases). In germline, CDR1 is MNHEY, CDR2 SVGAGI. This CDR3 has 13 amino acids. Trimming pared 6 bases from V and 3 bases from J, leaving 11 bases between. The DNA for the CDR3 is TGTGCCAGCAGGATAGGGGGTCACACTGAAGCTTTCTTT. Amino acid sequence: CASRIGGHTEAFF.

This sequence joins TRBV6-5 and TRBJ1-1; 9 positions match TRBD1. The V gene end was trimmed by 7 bases and the J gene end by 4 bases; junction bases not matched to a gene: 10. This CDR3 is built from 15 residues. The germline CDR1 and CDR2 sequences are MNHEY and SVGAGI. CDR3 in DNA: TGTGCCAGCACGCCTGGGGACAGGGCAGTCACTGAAGCTTTCTTT. It encodes CASTPGDRAVTEAFF.

The chain carries TRBV9 and TRBJ2-5; D possibly uses TRBD1 or TRBD2 (6 bases each). CDR1 is SGDLS, CDR2 YYNGEE, per germline. V lost 0 bases and J lost 5, with 11 bases in between. The CDR3 has 14 residues. The DNA of the CDR3 is TGTGCCAGCAGCGTAGGGGGGGCGGATGAGACCCAGTACTTC. Translating it yields CASSVGGADETQYF.

The V gene is TRBV28, the J gene TRBJ1-1; 7 bases are a match to TRBD1. CDR3 size: 14 residues. V lost 5 bases, J lost 1 base, and 4 bases stayed unmatched. Per germline, CDR1 MDHEN and CDR2 SYDVKM. CDR3 in amino acids: CASSPRTGNTEAFF. DNA for the CDR3: TGTGCCAGCAGTCCACGGACAGGGAACACTGAAGCTTTCTTT. The full variable domain, with the rest looked up from reference TRBV28 and TRBJ1-1, is DVKVTQSSRYLVKRTGEKVFLECVQDMDHENMFWYRQDPGLGLRLIYFSYDVKMKEKGDIPEGYSVSREKKERFSLILESASTNQTSMYLCASSPRTGNTEAFFGQGTRLTVV.

This clone occurred once. The chain links TRBV19 to TRBJ1-2; TRBD1 might be the D (6 bases). Deletions cut 6 bases from V and 4 bases from J, with 15 bases between. Per germline, CDR1 LNHDA and CDR2 SQIVND (reference sequence). This CDR3 is built from 14 residues. CDR3 loop: CASRGQSSSYGYTF. The CDR3 DNA reads as TGTGCCAGTAGAGGACAGAGCTCTTCCTATGGCTACACCTTC.

The CDR3 coding sequence is TGTGCCAGCTCACCAAGTATAACGAACTCTGGAAACACCATATATTTT. This gives the protein CASSPSITNSGNTIYF. The rearrangement joins TRBV18 to TRBJ1-3; D call uncertain. The CDR3 covers 16 residues. Germline V gene sequence: CDR1 KGHSH, CDR2 LQKENI. V was pared by 2 bases and J by 0 bases, with 11 bases between.

The chain carries TRBV2 and TRBJ2-7; TRBD1 matches 9 bases. The V gene's germline CDR1 is SNHLY and CDR2 FYNNEI. The CDR3 covers 16 residues. With 3 bases clipped from V and 1 base from J, the junction kept 7 bases outside the gene matches. The CDR3 sequence: CASSDTGGLGSYEQYF. The CDR3 DNA sequence: TGTGCCAGCAGTGATACAGGGGGCCTGGGGTCCTACGAGCAGTACTTC.

The rearrangement links TRBV28 to TRBJ1-1; D is perhaps TRBD1 (6 bases). The germline V gene has CDR1 MDHEN and CDR2 SYDVKM. The V gene lost 5 bases and the J gene lost 1 base, with 14 bases spanning the gap. The CDR3 consists of 15 residues. The CDR3 nucleotides are TGTGCCAGCAGTCCCATGGGGGGGGCGAACACTGAAGCTTTCTTT. This encodes CASSPMGGANTEAFF.

The chain carries TRBV7-9 and TRBJ2-7; 11 bases map to TRBD1. J lost 3 bases, V lost 5 bases, and 6 bases had no gene match. This CDR3 is built from 15 residues. CDR1 and CDR2 (germline): SEHNR, FQNEAQ (reference sequence). DNA of the CDR3: TGTGCCAGCAGCGCCCCGGGACAGGGGGTCTACGAGCAGTACTTC. It specifies CASSAPGQGVYEQYF.

This clone has just a few counts. CDR3 nucleotides: TGCGCCAGCAGGAGTGGGAGCTCCTACGAGCAGTACTTC. It is translated as CASRSGSSYEQYF. V gene TRBV5-1 combines with J gene TRBJ2-7; D may be TRBD2 (5 bases). This CDR3 has 13 residues. Germline V gene data show CDR1 as SGHRS and CDR2 as YFSETQ. Trimming pared 5 bases from V and 0 bases from J, leaving 9 bases between.

This chain joins TRBV19 and TRBJ1-2, with no clear D. V lost 1 base and J lost 4, with 7 bases in between. The CDR3 totals 13 residues. From germline, CDR1 is LNHDA and CDR2 SQIVND (reference sequence). The CDR3 DNA is TGTGCCAGTAGTATAGGGGAGGCCTATGGCTACACCTTC. It yields the protein CASSIGEAYGYTF.